The entry below gives a single T cell receptor (beta chain) sequence along with its context. Antigen: not known. This sample is drawn from a study of beta chain features in type 1 diabetes. Expressed TCRB transcripts were sequenced because the entire RNA isolate underwent reverse transcription. The data were produced by immunoSEQ multiplex PCR, yet TCRdb's version contains in-frame clones alone and is incomplete. The data contain around 250,000 clones, about 13% of them singletons. CDR3 size: 12 residues. In germline, CDR1 is MDHEN, CDR2 SYDVKM. Trimming stripped 5 bases from V and 5 bases from J, with 10 bases between. Study results and caveats: A potential PCR bias toward shorter templates would be equal in patient and control samples. Type 1 diabetes patients had moderately but significantly shorter TCRB CDR3s in all four CD4+ subsets.

The sample consisted of naive CD4+ T cells from blood. The chain employs TRBV28 and TRBJ2-7; D is unresolved. This TCR was sampled from a man aged 30 to 45 with type 1 diabetes. The CDR3 nucleotides read TGTGCCAGCAGTCACCTTCCGGACGAGCAGTACTTC. It translates to CASSHLPDEQYF.